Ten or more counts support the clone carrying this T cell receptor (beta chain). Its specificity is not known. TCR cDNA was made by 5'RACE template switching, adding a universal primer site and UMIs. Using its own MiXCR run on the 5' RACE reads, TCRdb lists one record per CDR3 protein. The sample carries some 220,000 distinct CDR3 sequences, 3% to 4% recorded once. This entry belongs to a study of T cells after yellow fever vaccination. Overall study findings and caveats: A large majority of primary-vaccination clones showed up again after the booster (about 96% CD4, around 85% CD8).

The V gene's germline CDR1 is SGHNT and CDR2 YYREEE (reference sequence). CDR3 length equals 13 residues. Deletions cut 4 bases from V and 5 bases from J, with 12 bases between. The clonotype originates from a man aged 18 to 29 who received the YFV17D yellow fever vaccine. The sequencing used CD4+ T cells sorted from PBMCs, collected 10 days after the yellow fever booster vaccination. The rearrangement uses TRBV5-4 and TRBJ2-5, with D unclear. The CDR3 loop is CASSPSLGETQYF. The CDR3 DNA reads TGTGCCAGCAGCCCCAGCCTTGGGGAGACCCAGTACTTC.